The 27 T cell receptor beta chains presented below share a single source sample, sequenced in a study of CD8+ T cells in alopecia areata. The treatment here: oral pan-JAK inhibitor, 5-10 mg twice daily. Sequencing relied on a cDNA template that was reverse transcribed from extracted RNA. TCRdb's copy holds only in-frame clones and misses some; the assay was immunoSEQ multiplex PCR. Of a few hundred thousand clones listed, 45% to 70% are singletons. The sequences come from CD4+ T cells sorted from blood, collected around week 54, from a patient treated with tofacitinib. These receptors were collected from a human donor with alopecia areata.

The V gene is TRBV29-1, the J gene TRBJ2-7, with TRBD2 identical over 9 bases. V lost 4 bases to trimming and J lost 10 bases; unmatched junction nucleotides: 14. Germline V lookup: CDR1 SQVTM, CDR2 ANQGSEA. The length of the CDR3 is 14 residues. CDR3 bases: TGCAGCGTTGGAGTTGGCAGCGGGGGGCCCTCTCAGTACTTC. Translation: CSVGVGSGGPSQYF.

This clone was recorded only once. The chain carries TRBV25-1 and TRBJ1-2, with D maybe TRBD1 (6 bases). V was pared by 3 bases and J by 4 bases, with 12 bases between. The CDR3 covers 14 residues. CDR1 MGHDK and CDR2 SYGVNS come from the germline V gene. CDR3 DNA sequence: TGTGCCAGCAGTGAGCCAGGGACACTCTATGGCTACACCTTC. Its translation is CASSEPGTLYGYTF.

CDR3 protein: CASSRTGGTDTQYF. DNA of the CDR3: TGTGCCAGCAGCCGGACAGGGGGCACAGATACGCAGTATTTT. The rearrangement links TRBV7-3 to TRBJ2-3; TRBD1 matches 9 bases. J lost 1 base, V lost 5 bases, and 1 base had no gene match. The CDR3 contains 14 residues. Germline V gene lookup returns CDR1 SGHTA and CDR2 FQGTGA.

The rearrangement links TRBV30 to TRBJ2-7; D is unresolved. Germline CDR1 GTSNPN, CDR2 SVGIG (reference sequence). Trimming pared 0 bases from V and 1 base from J, leaving 13 bases between. The CDR3 sequence is 15 residues long. The CDR3 DNA sequence: TGTGCCTGGAGTGTACCCGGTTTTTATTCCTACGAGCAGTACTTC. It encodes CAWSVPGFYSYEQYF. Filled out from reference TRBV30 and TRBJ2-7, the complete variable domain reads SQTIHQWPATLVQPVGSPLSLECTVEGTSNPNLYWYRQAAGRGLQLLFYSVGIGQISSEVPQNLSASRPQDRQFILSSKKLLLSDSGFYLCAWSVPGFYSYEQYFGPGTRLTVT.

The chain employs TRBV2 and TRBJ2-5; D may be TRBD1 or TRBD2 (5 bases each). V gave up 7 bases and J gave up 5 bases, with 11 bases separating them. From germline, CDR1 is SNHLY and CDR2 FYNNEI. CDR3 size: 12 residues. CDR3 in amino acids: CASTRDAETQYF. The DNA of the CDR3 is TGTGCCAGCACCCGGGACGCGGAGACCCAGTACTTC. Combining the CDR3 with reference TRBV2 and TRBJ2-5 gives the whole variable domain EPEVTQTPSHQVTQMGQEVILRCVPISNHLYFYWYRQILGQKVEFLVSFYNNEISEKSEIFDDQFSVERPDGSNFTLKIRSTKLEDSAMYFCASTRDAETQYFGPGTRLLVL.

This clone was observed a single time. The chain uses TRBV29-1 and TRBJ1-2; D ambiguous. Germline V gene sequence: CDR1 SQVTM, CDR2 ANQGSEA. The CDR3 covers 12 residues. Trimming stripped 4 bases from V and 5 bases from J, with 11 bases between. Written as DNA, the CDR3 is TGCAGCGTTGGGGGTCCCGATTATGGCTACACCTTC. Protein: CSVGGPDYGYTF. Complete variable domain (other parts from reference TRBV29-1 and TRBJ1-2): SAVISQKPSRDICQRGTSLTIQCQVDSQVTMMFWYRQQPGQSLTLIATANQGSEATYESGFVIDKFPISRPNLTFSTLTVSNMSPEDSSIYLCSVGGPDYGYTFGSGTRLTVV.

This clone was seen a few times. The genes are TRBV18 and TRBJ1-2, with 12 bases that match TRBD1. This CDR3 comprises 16 residues. V trimming: 5 bases; J trimming: 8 bases; junction bases outside the gene matches: 12. Germline V gives CDR1 KGHSH, CDR2 LQKENI. The CDR3 nucleotides are TGTGCCAGCTCAGAAATGGGACAGGGGGCGCAGAACGGCTACACCTTC. It encodes CASSEMGQGAQNGYTF.

This chain links TRBV10-3 with TRBJ1-3; D not resolved. V lost 8 bases to trimming and J lost 0 bases, with 14 bases between them. The CDR3 is made up of 15 amino acids. Per the germline V gene, CDR1 is ENHRY and CDR2 is SYGVKD. In DNA form, the CDR3 reads TGTGCCATCGGGTCTCAGAGCAGCTCTGGAAACACCATATATTTT. The encoded protein is CAIGSQSSSGNTIYF.

This sequence joins TRBV6-9 and TRBJ2-6, with TRBD1 matching over 7 bases. The CDR3 is made up of 16 amino acids. Germline CDR1 is MNHGY and CDR2 is SVAAGI. V shed 4 bases and J 2 bases; nucleotides not matched to a gene: 5. The CDR3 region is CASSFPDRAGANVLTF. The CDR3 DNA reads TGTGCCAGCAGTTTCCCCGACAGGGCTGGGGCCAACGTCCTGACTTTC.

The chain carries TRBV5-1 and TRBJ2-3, with 10 bases fitting TRBD1. V trimming: 0 bases; J trimming: 6 bases; junction bases outside the gene matches: 7. The CDR3 spans 16 residues. Germline CDR1 is SGHRS and CDR2 is YFSETQ. This CDR3 is CASSLGDRGFADTQYF. CDR3 in DNA: TGCGCCAGCAGCTTGGGGGACAGGGGATTTGCGGATACGCAGTATTTT. The whole variable domain, filled in from reference TRBV5-1 and TRBJ2-3, reads KAGVTQTPRYLIKTRGQQVTLSCSPISGHRSVSWYQQTPGQGLQFLFEYFSETQRNKGNFPGRFSGRQFSNSRSEMNVSTLELGDSALYLCASSLGDRGFADTQYFGPGTRLTVL.

The chain links TRBV6-6 to TRBJ1-2; D is possibly TRBD1 (6 bases). This CDR3 comprises 12 residues. Trimming stripped 2 bases from V and 8 bases from J, with 9 bases between. Looked up from germline, CDR1 is MNHNY and CDR2 is SVGAGI (reference sequence). The CDR3 sequence is CASSYPTGGYTF. CDR3 DNA sequence: TGTGCCAGCAGTTACCCTACAGGGGGCTACACCTTC.

This rearrangement joins TRBV15 to TRBJ2-7; 8 bases fit TRBD1. V trimming: 2 bases; J trimming: 2 bases; junction bases outside the gene matches: 11. The CDR3 has 17 residues. CDR1 is LNHNV and CDR2 is YYDKDF in the germline V gene (reference sequence). The CDR3 region is CATSRILSDREPYEQYF. The DNA for the CDR3 is TGTGCCACCAGCAGAATTCTGTCGGACAGGGAACCCTACGAGCAGTACTTC. The variable domain in full, with the rest retrieved from reference TRBV15 and TRBJ2-7, is DAMVIQNPRYQVTQFGKPVTLSCSQTLNHNVMYWYQQKSSQAPKLLFHYYDKDFNNEADTPDNFQSRRPNTSFCFLDIRSPGLGDTAMYLCATSRILSDREPYEQYFGPGTRLTVT.

V is TRBV11-2 and J is TRBJ2-3; possibly TRBD1 for D (6 bases). V was cut by 5 bases and J by 6 bases, with 6 bases left in between. Germline V gives CDR1 SGHAT, CDR2 FQNNGV. The CDR3 runs to 11 residues. The CDR3 loop is CASSRGDTQYF. The CDR3 coding sequence is TGTGCCAGCAGCAGGGGGGATACGCAGTATTTT.

In this sample, this clone turned up once. The rearrangement links TRBV30 to TRBJ2-3, with D tentatively TRBD1 (5 bases). V was cut by 6 bases and J by 0 bases, with 16 bases left in between. This CDR3 has 15 residues. The V gene's germline CDR1 is GTSNPN and CDR2 SVGIG (reference sequence). In DNA form, the CDR3 reads TGTGCCTGCTCGGGCGCAGGGTCGAGCACAGATACGCAGTATTTT. It translates to CACSGAGSSTDTQYF. The complete variable domain, with remaining parts taken from reference TRBV30 and TRBJ2-3, reads SQTIHQWPATLVQPVGSPLSLECTVEGTSNPNLYWYRQAAGRGLQLLFYSVGIGQISSEVPQNLSASRPQDRQFILSSKKLLLSDSGFYLCACSGAGSSTDTQYFGPGTRLTVL.

The CDR3 DNA reads TGTGCCAGCAGCTTAGGCCTGAATGAGCAGTTCTTC. Amino acids: CASSLGLNEQFF. The rearrangement joins TRBV13 to TRBJ2-1; D ambiguous. Germline V gives CDR1 PRHDT, CDR2 FYEKMQ (reference sequence). This CDR3 has 12 amino acids. Trimming cost V 0 bases and J 7 bases, with 4 bases left between them.

V is TRBV10-3 and J is TRBJ2-7, with 8 bases aligning to TRBD1. Germline V gene data show CDR1 as ENHRY and CDR2 as SYGVKD. This CDR3 is 13 amino acids long. Trimming removed 11 bases from V and 2 bases from J; junction bases left unmatched: 8. The CDR3 nucleotides are TGTGCCGTGAAGGACAGGGTAACCTACGAGCAGTACTTC. It is translated as CAVKDRVTYEQYF.

This clone was detected only once. The chain couples TRBV30 to TRBJ1-2; D gene uncertain. CDR1 GTSNPN and CDR2 SVGIG come from the germline V gene (reference sequence). V lost 0 bases, J lost 8 bases, and 10 bases lay in between. This CDR3 contains 12 residues. CDR3 nucleotides: TGTGCCTGGAGTGTACAAGGGTGGGGCTACACCTTC. Translated: CAWSVQGWGYTF.

The chain combines TRBV27 with TRBJ2-7; D is possibly TRBD2 (5 bases). The CDR3 covers 13 residues. The germline V gene has CDR1 MNHEY and CDR2 SMNVEV (reference sequence). The V end was cut by 6 bases, the J end by 3 bases, with 12 bases between. The CDR3 DNA follows: TGTGCCAGCAGACGGGGAATTGGCTACGAGCAGTACTTC. Translated, it gives CASRRGIGYEQYF.

Only a few counts were recorded for this clone. The CDR3 sequence: CASSLWGEPNEKLFF. CDR3 nucleotide sequence: TGTGCCAGCAGCCTCTGGGGGGAACCTAATGAAAAACTGTTTTTT. V and J are TRBV7-9 and TRBJ1-4, with a tentative D call TRBD1 (5 bases). The CDR3 spans 15 residues. Germline values: CDR1 SEHNR, CDR2 FQNEAQ (reference sequence). The V gene lost 5 bases and the J gene lost 3 bases, with 13 bases spanning the gap.

The rearrangement links TRBV5-4 to TRBJ2-4, with D perhaps TRBD1 (6 bases). The V end was cut by 0 bases, the J end by 0 bases, with 13 bases between. The germline V gene encodes CDR1 SGHNT and CDR2 YYREEE (reference sequence). This CDR3 has 17 amino acids. The CDR3 DNA follows: TGTGCCAGCAGCTTGGAAAGAGGGGGATTAGCCAAAAACATTCAGTACTTC. It translates to CASSLERGGLAKNIQYF.

In DNA, the CDR3 is TGCAGCGGAAGGACAGGGGATGAGCAGTTCTTC. Translated: CSGRTGDEQFF. The chain has TRBV29-1 and TRBJ2-1; 9 positions match TRBD1. The CDR3 covers 11 residues. With 7 bases clipped from V and 8 bases from J, the junction kept 3 bases outside the gene matches. CDR1 SQVTM and CDR2 ANQGSEA come from the germline V gene.

This chain links TRBV27 with TRBJ1-6; maybe TRBD1 (5 bases). V gave up 7 bases and J gave up 3 bases, with 16 bases separating them. CDR1 is MNHEY and CDR2 is SMNVEV in the germline V gene (reference sequence). The CDR3 has 16 amino acids. The CDR3 DNA follows: TGTGCCAGCACCTCGGGGGGACGGGGCTATAATTCACCCCTCCACTTT. Translation: CASTSGGRGYNSPLHF.

V usage is TRBV5-1 and J usage is TRBJ1-1, with 8 bases lining up with TRBD1. Per the germline V gene, CDR1 is SGHRS and CDR2 is YFSETQ. The CDR3 covers 16 residues. J lost 0 bases, V lost 1 base, and 5 bases had no gene match. CDR3 loop: CASSLSTGGMNTEAFF. In nucleotides, the CDR3 is TGCGCCAGCAGCTTGTCAACAGGGGGGATGAACACTGAAGCTTTCTTT.

A few counts support this clone. J is TRBJ1-6 and V is TRBV7-2, with D uncertain. Germline values: CDR1 SGHTA, CDR2 FQGNSA. V was pared by 5 bases and J by 8 bases, with 16 bases between. CDR3 length: 15 amino acids. For the CDR3, the DNA is TGTGCCAGCAGCCCTAGGGAGGTCTGGGATTCACCCCTCCACTTT. Translation: CASSPREVWDSPLHF.

This clone turned up a few times. This sequence joins TRBV21-1 and TRBJ1-5. TRBV21-1 counts as a pseudogene. The CDR3 loop spans 15 amino acids. DNA of the CDR3: TGTGCCAGCAGCAAAACGGGCCAGGGAGATCAGCCCCAGCATTTT. It specifies CASSKTGQGDQPQHF.

The chain recombines TRBV15 with TRBJ2-3; possible D gene TRBD2, 6 bases. V was shortened by 0 bases and J by 4 bases, with 14 bases between the two germline ends. The CDR3 loop spans 16 amino acids. Per germline, CDR1 LNHNV and CDR2 YYDKDF (reference sequence). The CDR3 is CATSRDRAGPADTQYF. CDR3 DNA sequence: TGTGCCACCAGCAGAGATCGGGCGGGGCCCGCAGATACGCAGTATTTT.

J is TRBJ2-1 and V is TRBV29-1, with D perhaps being TRBD1 or TRBD2 (5 bases each). Germline assignment: CDR1 SQVTM and CDR2 ANQGSEA. The CDR3 consists of 11 residues. Trimming left V 0 bases short and J 12 bases short, with 9 bases between. Here the CDR3 DNA reads TGCAGCGTTGAAGACCCTGGGGGGCAGTTCTTC. Its protein is CSVEDPGGQFF.